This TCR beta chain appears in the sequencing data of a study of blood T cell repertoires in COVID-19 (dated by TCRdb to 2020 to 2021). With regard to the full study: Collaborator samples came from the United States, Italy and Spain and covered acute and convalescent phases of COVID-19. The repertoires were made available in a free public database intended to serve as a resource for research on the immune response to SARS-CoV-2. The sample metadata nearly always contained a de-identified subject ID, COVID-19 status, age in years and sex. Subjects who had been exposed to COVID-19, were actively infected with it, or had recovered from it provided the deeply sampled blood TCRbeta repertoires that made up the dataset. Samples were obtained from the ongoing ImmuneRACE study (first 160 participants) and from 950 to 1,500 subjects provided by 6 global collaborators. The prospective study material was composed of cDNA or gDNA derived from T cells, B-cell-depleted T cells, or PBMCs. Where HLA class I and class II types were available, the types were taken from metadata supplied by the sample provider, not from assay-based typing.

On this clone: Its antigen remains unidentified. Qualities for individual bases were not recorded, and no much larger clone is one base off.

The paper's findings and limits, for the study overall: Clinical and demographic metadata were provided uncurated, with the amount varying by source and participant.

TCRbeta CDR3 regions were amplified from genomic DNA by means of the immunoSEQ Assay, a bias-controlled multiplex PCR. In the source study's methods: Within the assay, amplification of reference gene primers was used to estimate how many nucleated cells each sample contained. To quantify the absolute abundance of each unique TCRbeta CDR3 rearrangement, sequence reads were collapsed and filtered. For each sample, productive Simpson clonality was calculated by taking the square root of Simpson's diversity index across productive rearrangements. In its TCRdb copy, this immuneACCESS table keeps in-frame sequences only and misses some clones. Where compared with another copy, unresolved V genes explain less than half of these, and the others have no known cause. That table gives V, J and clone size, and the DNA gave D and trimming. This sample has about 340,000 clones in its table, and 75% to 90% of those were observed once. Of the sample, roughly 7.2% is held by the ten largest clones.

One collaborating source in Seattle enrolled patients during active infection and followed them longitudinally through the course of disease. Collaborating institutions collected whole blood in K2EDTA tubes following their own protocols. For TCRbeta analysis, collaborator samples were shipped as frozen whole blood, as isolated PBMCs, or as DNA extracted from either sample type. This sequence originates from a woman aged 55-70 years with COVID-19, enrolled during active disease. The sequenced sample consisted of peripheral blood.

The CDR3 loop reads CASSLRTVGTDTQYF. At the DNA level, the sequence is TGTGCCAGCAGCTTGAGGACAGTAGGCACAGATACGCAGTATTTT. Here the chain combines TRBV5-6 and TRBJ2-3; matching of 6 bases hints at TRBD1 as the D gene. CDR1 is given as SGHDT and CDR2 as YYEEEE, both from the germline V gene. The CDR3 sequence holds 15 residues, the cysteine and phenylalanine included. Only the CDR3 region is kept as DNA, spanning 45 bases read in frame from base 1. The junction shows trimming of 1 base on V and 1 base on J, plus 10 bases between the germline ends.